This paragraph reports one T cell receptor (beta chain). The antigen is undetermined. This sample was taken from a study of naive and memory T cell subsets. The CDR3 has 19 amino acids. Deletions cut 1 base from V and 4 bases from J, with 26 bases between. Looked up from germline, CDR1 is SGHVS and CDR2 is FQNEAQ. The beta constant-region primer was an equimolar mix of two oligonucleotides covering TRBC1 and TRBC2. Ligated cDNA was amplified by four rounds of PCR with nested alpha and beta constant-region primers and SP2. The cDNA 3' end received a ligated single-stranded oligonucleotide carrying the SP2 primer and a 12-nucleotide UMI. Each CDR3 protein is one row after TCRdb ran MiXCR on the UMI-ligation and nested PCR reads. The repertoire consists of over 110,000 distinct CDR3 sequences, with more than 15% occurring once and the leading ten covering around 0.63%. Whole-study findings and limits: A few larger clonotypes appeared in naive repertoires, especially CD8, possibly memory cells re-expressing CD45RA. Each distinct alpha or beta sequence counts as one clonotype.

This clonotype was sampled from a human donor in good health. Sequences were obtained from naive CD8+ T cells from blood. V usage is TRBV7-8 and J usage is TRBJ2-7; D could derive from TRBD1 or TRBD2 (5 bases each). As DNA, the CDR3 is TGTGCCAGCAGCTTAGTTTCTATCCCCCGGGACCAAAATCCTTACGAGCAGTACTTC. Amino acids: CASSLVSIPRDQNPYEQYF. The whole variable domain, remainder taken from reference TRBV7-8 and TRBJ2-7, is GAGVSQSPRYKVAKRGQDVALRCDPISGHVSLFWYQQALGQGPEFLTYFQNEAQLDKSGLPSDRFFAERPEGSVSTLKIQRTQQEDSAVYLCASSLVSIPRDQNPYEQYFGPGTRLTVT.